The 5 T cell receptor beta chains below all came from one sample that was sequenced in a study of CD8+CD57+ T cells in acquired aplastic anemia. Patients chosen for sequencing had CD8+CD57+ cells that had expanded, as shown by flow cytometry. TCR beta VDJ and CDR3 were profiled, and genomic DNA was the template. TCRdb called the reads again in MiXCR, with one record for every CDR3 protein. The table records around 120,000 distinct CDR3 sequences, less than 50% of them present only once. Sequenced material: sorted CD4+, CD8+, or CD8+CD57+ T cells (not recorded which) from PBMCs. The receptors derive from a human donor with aplastic anemia.

CDR3 in DNA: TGTGCCAGCAGCTCCGGACTAGCGGGGGGCGGTGAGCAGTACTTC. Its protein is CASSSGLAGGGEQYF. This chain links TRBV7-8 with TRBJ2-7; 14 positions agree with TRBD2. The CDR3 is 15 amino acids. Germline V gene data show CDR1 as SGHVS and CDR2 as FQNEAQ. V lost 4 bases and J lost 7; bases outside the gene matches: 6.

As concerns this clonotype: A read error may be the cause here, since a much bigger clone is one base away. This chain joins TRBV6-2 or TRBV6-3 and TRBJ1-6, with D perhaps matching TRBD1 (6 bases). There are 18 residues in the CDR3. Germline lookup yields CDR1 MNHEY and CDR2 SVGEGT. The CDR3 sequence is CASSYEGTSSSYNPPLHF. In DNA, the CDR3 is TGTGCCAGCAGTTACGAAGGGACATCGAGCTCCTATAATCCACCCCTCCACTTT.

A remark on this clonotype: This may be a read error: a much more frequent sequence differs by one nucleotide. The chain recombines TRBV5-1 with TRBJ2-1; unclear D gene. CDR3 length equals 16 residues. Per germline, CDR1 SGHRS and CDR2 YFSETQ. CDR3 coding DNA: TGCGCCAGCAGCCCAGGTAGAGCCACGAACTACACTGAGCAGTTCTTC. Amino acids: CASSPGRATNYTEQFF.

There are many counts of this clonotype. This rearrangement joins TRBV5-5 to TRBJ2-7; D unresolved. CDR1 and CDR2 from the germline V gene are SGHKS and YYEKEE (reference sequence). The CDR3 consists of 14 residues. The V end was cut by 0 bases, the J end by 3 bases, with 10 bases between. In DNA form, the CDR3 reads TGTGCCAGCAGCTTGGGTGTTCCGAGCTACGAGCAGTACTTC. It specifies CASSLGVPSYEQYF.

This clonotype was counted many times. The V gene is TRBV5-1, the J gene TRBJ2-5; D uncertain. Germline values: CDR1 SGHRS, CDR2 YFSETQ. This CDR3 is built from 13 residues. V gave up 0 bases and J gave up 5 bases, with 8 bases separating them. The CDR3 DNA follows: TGCGCCAGCAGCTTGGCTAGTGCCGAGACCCAGTACTTC. Amino acids: CASSLASAETQYF.